This entry lists 31 T cell receptor beta chains sequenced from one sample in a study of OX40 agonist ivuxolimab in advanced cancers. Profiling relied on immunoSEQ multiplex PCR, and the TCRdb table lists in-frame clones only, not all of them. Of under 85,000 clones in the sample, around nine tenths were seen once. The sequencing used CD4+ or CD8+ T cells sorted from blood, collected in a trial of the OX40 agonist ivuxolimab. The receptors shown here come from an adult with an advanced solid tumor such as melanoma, head and neck, liver or kidney cancer.

The chain combines TRBV4-1 with TRBJ1-4; 7 bases map to TRBD1. CDR1 MGHRA and CDR2 YSYEKL come from the germline V gene. Unmatched junction bases numbered 4, after V lost 1 base and J lost 5 bases. This CDR3 comprises 15 residues. For the CDR3, the DNA is TGCGCCAGCAGCCAAGTAATCAGGGGGAATGAAAAACTGTTTTTT. Protein product: CASSQVIRGNEKLFF.

J is TRBJ1-4 and V is TRBV6-1, with 11 bases identical to TRBD1. After removal of 2 bases from V and 8 bases from J, the junction contained 7 bases not matched to a gene. The CDR3 has 16 residues. Germline V CDR1 and CDR2: MNHNS, SASEGT. CDR3 nucleotide sequence: TGTGCCAGCAGTGAAAAGGGGGACAGGGGGAACGAAAAACTGTTTTTT. It is translated as CASSEKGDRGNEKLFF.

The gene calls are TRBV28 and TRBJ2-7, with 11 bases lining up with TRBD2. Trimming removed 7 bases from V and 3 bases from J; junction bases left unmatched: 5. CDR1 is MDHEN, CDR2 SYDVKM, per germline. The CDR3 is made up of 14 amino acids. The CDR3: CASTEGLADYEQYF. CDR3 sequence (DNA): TGTGCCAGCACCGAGGGACTAGCGGACTACGAGCAGTACTTC.

This chain links TRBV29-1 with TRBJ2-7; 10 bases line up with TRBD1. Per germline, CDR1 SQVTM and CDR2 ANQGSEA. The J segment lost 8 bases and the V segment lost 6 bases, leaving 10 bases of the junction unmatched. The CDR3 is made up of 13 amino acids. The CDR3 DNA reads TGCAGCGTCCTCGGGGACAGGGGCTTCCAGCAGTACTTC. Its protein is CSVLGDRGFQQYF.

The chain couples TRBV4-1 to TRBJ1-3, with D unresolved. The germline V and J ends were trimmed by 5 bases and 0 bases, with 2 bases remaining between them. The germline V gene has CDR1 MGHRA and CDR2 YSYEKL. This CDR3 is built from 12 residues. This CDR3 is CASSYSGNTIYF. The CDR3 nucleotides are TGCGCCAGCAGCTACTCTGGAAACACCATATATTTT.

This clone was seen just once. The chain carries TRBV6-5 and TRBJ1-5; D is unclear. This CDR3 is built from 14 residues. The germline V gene encodes CDR1 MNHEY and CDR2 SVGAGI. V lost 7 bases and J lost 5, with 15 bases in between. CDR3 protein: CASTPRGGDQPQHF. The CDR3 nucleotides are TGTGCCAGCACCCCACGCGGCGGAGATCAGCCCCAGCATTTT.

This clone was counted only a few times. V usage is TRBV7-6 and J usage is TRBJ2-2; D is ambiguous. CDR1 and CDR2 (germline): SGHVS, FNYEAQ. The CDR3 has 14 amino acids. V was clipped by 6 bases and J by 7 bases, with 15 bases between them. Here the CDR3 reads CASRSHDDIGELFF. In nucleotides, the CDR3 is TGTGCCAGCAGATCCCACGACGATATCGGGGAGCTGTTTTTT.

V is TRBV19 and J is TRBJ2-7; TRBD1 is a possible D gene (5 bases). The CDR3 has 13 residues. The germline gives CDR1 LNHDA, CDR2 SQIVND (reference sequence). V was pared by 7 bases and J by 2 bases, with 12 bases between. The CDR3 nucleotides are TGTGCCAGTAAGGACACTGACACCTACGAGCAGTACTTC. This sequence encodes CASKDTDTYEQYF.

The chain couples TRBV5-4 to TRBJ1-2; TRBD1 matches 8 bases. The V and J ends lost 1 base and 8 bases, in that order; junction bases with no gene match: 13. The CDR3 extends over 16 amino acids. Per germline, CDR1 SGHNT and CDR2 YYREEE (reference sequence). The CDR3 region has the DNA TGTGCCAGCAGCTTGCTAGGCAGGGGGCGGGAATGGGGCTACACCTTC. Translating it yields CASSLLGRGREWGYTF.

The gene calls are TRBV9 and TRBJ2-1; 8 positions match TRBD2. CDR3 length: 17 amino acids. Losses at the gene ends were 6 bases for V and 1 base for J; bases not matched to a gene: 12. CDR1 is SGDLS and CDR2 is YYNGEE in the germline V gene. This CDR3 reads CASTPGSGRGSYNEQFF. CDR3 sequence (DNA): TGTGCCAGCACCCCGGGAAGCGGGAGAGGGTCCTACAATGAGCAGTTCTTC.

The rearrangement uses TRBV28 and TRBJ1-5; 8 nucleotides match TRBD1. CDR1 MDHEN and CDR2 SYDVKM come from the germline V gene. The CDR3 contains 15 residues. Losses at the gene ends were 6 bases for V and 4 bases for J; bases not matched to a gene: 8. The chain's CDR3 is CASRSQGARNQPQHF. CDR3 coding DNA: TGTGCCAGCAGATCCCAGGGGGCGCGTAATCAGCCCCAGCATTTT.

This clone was seen a few times. The rearrangement uses TRBV28 and TRBJ1-2, with a possible D match to TRBD1 (6 bases). This CDR3 contains 15 residues. V was clipped by 3 bases and J by 8 bases, with 19 bases between them. The germline gives CDR1 MDHEN, CDR2 SYDVKM. CDR3 amino acids: CASSFRQVMALGYTF. The CDR3 coding sequence is TGTGCCAGCAGTTTTCGACAGGTGATGGCTTTGGGCTACACCTTC.

CDR3: CASSLLGTGNEQYF. The CDR3 DNA reads as TGTGCCAGCAGTCTCCTGGGGACCGGTAACGAGCAGTACTTC. The chain joins TRBV6-5 to TRBJ2-7; the D gene could be TRBD1 or TRBD2 (5 bases each). The V end was cut by 5 bases, the J end by 5 bases, with 16 bases between. This CDR3 comprises 14 residues. Germline CDR1 is MNHEY and CDR2 is SVGAGI.

The gene calls are TRBV7-3 and TRBJ2-2; maybe TRBD2 (5 bases). There are 14 residues in the CDR3. The germline V and J ends were trimmed by 3 bases and 4 bases, with 9 bases remaining between them. Germline loops: CDR1 SGHTA, CDR2 FQGTGA. Here the CDR3 reads CASSLRASTGELFF. The DNA of the CDR3 is TGTGCCAGCAGCTTGAGGGCGAGCACCGGGGAGCTGTTTTTT.

The chain has TRBV2 and TRBJ2-7, with D maybe TRBD2 (7 bases). The CDR3 length is 13 residues. V was clipped by 11 bases and J by 0 bases, with 14 bases between them. Looked up from germline, CDR1 is SNHLY and CDR2 is FYNNEI. For the CDR3, the DNA is TGTGCCGGGGGGGCGGGACTCTCCTACGAGCAGTACTTC. This codes for CAGGAGLSYEQYF.

The gene calls are TRBV2 and TRBJ1-2; weak D call: TRBD1 (5 bases). Per the germline V gene, CDR1 is SNHLY and CDR2 is FYNNEI. The CDR3 consists of 14 residues. Trimming stripped 8 bases from V and 7 bases from J, with 20 bases between. The CDR3 loop is CASQPRGARVGYTF. CDR3 in DNA: TGTGCCAGCCAACCCCGGGGCGCACGTGTTGGCTACACCTTC.

This chain links TRBV9 with TRBJ2-5; a weak D match, TRBD2 (5 bases). The CDR3 has 13 amino acids. The germline V gene encodes CDR1 SGDLS and CDR2 YYNGEE. V lost 0 bases to trimming and J lost 3 bases, with 6 bases between them. CDR3 region: CASSVGLKETQYF. The CDR3, as DNA: TGTGCCAGCAGCGTAGGACTAAAAGAGACCCAGTACTTC.

The chain has TRBV7-9 and TRBJ1-3, with 7 positions matching TRBD1. The germline CDR1 and CDR2 sequences are SEHNR and FQNEAQ (reference sequence). V lost 5 bases to trimming and J lost 4 bases; unmatched junction nucleotides: 2. This CDR3 contains 13 residues. CDR3 sequence (DNA): TGTGCCAGCAGCCGGGACAGCGGAAACACCATATATTTT. It is translated as CASSRDSGNTIYF. The full variable domain, with the rest looked up from reference TRBV7-9 and TRBJ1-3, is DTGVSQNPRHKITKRGQNVTFRCDPISEHNRLYWYRQTLGQGPEFLTYFQNEAQLEKSRLLSDRFSAERPKGSFSTLEIQRTEQGDSAMYLCASSRDSGNTIYFGEGSWLTVV.

The chain joins TRBV5-1 to TRBJ2-5; TRBD2 agrees at 7 bases. This CDR3 spans 15 amino acids. Per germline, CDR1 SGHRS and CDR2 YFSETQ. The junction had 9 bases not matched to a gene; V was cut back by 2 bases and J by 5 bases. The CDR3 sequence: CASSFNVGGPETQYF. The CDR3 DNA reads TGCGCCAGCAGCTTTAATGTGGGAGGGCCTGAGACCCAGTACTTC.

This sequence joins TRBV19 and TRBJ2-3, with 7 bases lining up with TRBD2. This CDR3 has 14 residues. V shed 1 base and J 2 bases; nucleotides not matched to a gene: 0. Per the germline V gene, CDR1 is LNHDA and CDR2 is SQIVND (reference sequence). CDR3 region: CASSIGLATDTQYF. CDR3 in DNA: TGTGCCAGTAGTATAGGACTAGCCACAGATACGCAGTATTTT.

The rearrangement links TRBV7-9 to TRBJ2-5; D is perhaps TRBD1 (6 bases). CDR1 SEHNR and CDR2 FQNEAQ come from the germline V gene (reference sequence). The CDR3 length is 15 residues. V was clipped by 8 bases and J by 5 bases, with 21 bases between them. CDR3 in DNA: TGTGCCAGCCTCCACAACAGGGAAGTGGGGGAGACCCAGTACTTC. Amino acids: CASLHNREVGETQYF.

V gene TRBV7-2 combines with J gene TRBJ2-2; 15 bases align to TRBD2. The CDR3 is made up of 17 amino acids. J was trimmed by 3 bases and V by 5 bases; bases with no gene match: 4. CDR1 is SGHTA, CDR2 FQGNSA, per germline. The CDR3 reads CASSRTSGRAHTGELFF. The CDR3 nucleotides are TGTGCCAGCAGCAGGACTAGCGGGAGGGCCCACACCGGGGAGCTGTTTTTT.

This clone was detected once. The gene calls are TRBV28 and TRBJ1-1, with D possibly matching TRBD1 (5 bases). Trimming took off 11 bases at V and 0 bases at J, with 19 bases between the two ends. Germline V gene lookup returns CDR1 MDHEN and CDR2 SYDVKM. The CDR3 spans 15 residues. The CDR3 protein is CASTGLGAVNTEAFF. The CDR3 DNA is TGTGCCTCAACGGGTCTCGGGGCTGTGAACACTGAAGCTTTCTTT.

The chain uses TRBV28 and TRBJ1-6; D unclear. Germline V gives CDR1 MDHEN, CDR2 SYDVKM. V was trimmed by 2 bases and J by 7 bases, leaving 12 bases between them. The CDR3 is 15 residues long. Written as DNA, the CDR3 is TGTGCCAGCAGTTTACGGACCCCTAGGAATTCACCCCTCCACTTT. It specifies CASSLRTPRNSPLHF.

V is TRBV6-6 and J is TRBJ2-7; D not certain. Germline V gene data show CDR1 as MNHNY and CDR2 as SVGAGI (reference sequence). Trimming took 6 bases from V and 3 from J, leaving 15 bases between them. The CDR3 contains 14 residues. CDR3 sequence (DNA): TGTGCCAGCAGCCCCCGCGCCGCCAGCTACGAGCAGTACTTC. This encodes CASSPRAASYEQYF.

The CDR3 DNA sequence: TGTGCCAGCAGCTCAGCAGGACTAGCGAACTCCTACGAGCAGTACTTC. Its translation is CASSSAGLANSYEQYF. The J gene is TRBJ2-7, the V gene TRBV5-4; 9 positions agree with TRBD2. The V gene's germline CDR1 is SGHNT and CDR2 YYREEE (reference sequence). There are 16 residues in the CDR3. Trimming at V came to 3 bases and at J to 0 bases, leaving 7 bases not matched to a gene.

CDR3 amino acids: CASSLRHQRMQYF. In DNA form, the CDR3 reads TGTGCCAGCAGTCTCAGACACCAAAGAATGCAGTATTTT. The J gene is TRBJ2-3, the V gene TRBV11-1; D gene unclear. Germline values: CDR1 SGHAT, CDR2 FQDESV (reference sequence). Between the trimmed V and J ends, which lost 6 bases and 11 bases, there was a span of 18 bases. The CDR3 loop spans 13 amino acids.

The chain recombines TRBV19 with TRBJ2-4; 14 positions match TRBD2. The CDR3 has 19 amino acids. From germline, CDR1 is LNHDA and CDR2 SQIVND (reference sequence). Trimming removed 4 bases from V and 6 bases from J; junction bases left unmatched: 14. CDR3 sequence (DNA): TGTGCCAGTAGTAGGGGGACTAGCGGGAGTTCCAACCCCGTAAACATTCAGTACTTC. As protein: CASSRGTSGSSNPVNIQYF.

The chain carries TRBV7-2 and TRBJ2-7, with D perhaps assigned TRBD1 or TRBD2 (5 bases each). Deletions cut 5 bases from V and 4 bases from J, with 15 bases between. This CDR3 has 14 amino acids. CDR1 and CDR2 from the germline V gene are SGHTA and FQGNSA. The CDR3 coding sequence is TGTGCCAGCAGCCTTTACGGGACCATTTACGAGCAGTACTTC. Translated: CASSLYGTIYEQYF.

This rearrangement joins TRBV6-5 to TRBJ2-2; D not resolved. The V and J ends lost 6 bases and 7 bases respectively, with 18 bases between them. The CDR3 is 15 amino acids. From germline, CDR1 is MNHEY and CDR2 SVGAGI. CDR3 residues: CASSDTNSVLGELFF. The CDR3 DNA sequence: TGTGCCAGCAGCGATACGAATAGTGTTCTCGGGGAGCTGTTTTTT.

This sequence joins TRBV5-4 and TRBJ2-3, with TRBD2 identical over 10 bases. CDR1 SGHNT and CDR2 YYREEE come from the germline V gene (reference sequence). The CDR3 has 16 amino acids. V shed 4 bases and J 0 bases; nucleotides not matched to a gene: 5. In nucleotides, the CDR3 is TGTGCCAGCAGCCATCCGACTAGCGGGAGCACAGATACGCAGTATTTT. It codes for CASSHPTSGSTDTQYF.